This entry is about one T cell receptor (beta chain). The junction does not match germline at one end; this may be a read error. The sample originates from a study of cytomegalovirus exposure and HLA in healthy donors. TCRdb keeps only in-frame clones here, not all; method: immunoSEQ multiplex PCR. The sample lists 70,000 to 80,000 clones, 90% to 95% seen once, with approximately 2.1% in the top ten. Per the germline V gene, CDR1 is SNHLY and CDR2 is FYNNEI. This CDR3 is built from 15 residues. The clonotype originates from a woman between 18 and 29 years old in good health and CMV-seronegative. This chain links TRBV2 with TRBJ2-1, with 11 nucleotides matching TRBD2. Sample: PBMCs. CDR3 DNA sequence: TGTGCCAGCAGTGGATCGCTAGCGGGAGGAGGGGGGGAGCTCTTC. It yields the protein CASSGSLAGGGGELF.